This T cell receptor (beta chain) comes out of a study of T cells in Graves' hyperthyroidism and ophthalmopathy. When ophthalmopathy did not progress within 18 months, Graves' hyperthyroidism was considered stable. PBMCs were derived from around 10 ml fresh peripheral blood. The CDR3 sequence is 15 residues long. The germline gives CDR1 DFQATT, CDR2 SNEGSKA (reference sequence). V was shortened by 0 bases and J by 2 bases, with 12 bases between the two germline ends. RNA transcripts yielded amplified TCR beta CDR3 regions. HTBI primers drove first-round RT-PCR of the TCR CDR3. TCRdb recomputed calls from the multiplex PCR reads with MiXCR, one row per CDR3 protein. The table has 200,000 to 250,000 distinct CDR3 sequences, approximately 17% seen once.

The sample taken for sequencing was blood. The sequence came from a man aged 45-65 years with Graves' hyperthyroidism. The rearrangement links TRBV20-1 to TRBJ2-3, with D maybe TRBD1 (5 bases). CDR3 loop: CSARDHLGPTDTQYF. In nucleotides, the CDR3 is TGCAGTGCTAGAGATCATTTGGGGCCCACAGATACGCAGTATTTT.